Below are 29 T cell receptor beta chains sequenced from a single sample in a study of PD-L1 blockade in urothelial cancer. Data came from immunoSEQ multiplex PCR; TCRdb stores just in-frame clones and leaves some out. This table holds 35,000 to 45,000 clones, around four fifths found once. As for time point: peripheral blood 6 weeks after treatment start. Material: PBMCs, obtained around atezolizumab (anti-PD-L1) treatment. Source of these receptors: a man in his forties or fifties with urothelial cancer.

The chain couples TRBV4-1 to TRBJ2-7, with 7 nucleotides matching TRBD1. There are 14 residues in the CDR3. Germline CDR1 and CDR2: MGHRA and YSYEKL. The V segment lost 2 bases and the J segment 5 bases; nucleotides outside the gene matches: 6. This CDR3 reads CASSQTQGFNEQYF. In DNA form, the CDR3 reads TGCGCCAGCAGCCAAACACAGGGGTTCAACGAGCAGTACTTC.

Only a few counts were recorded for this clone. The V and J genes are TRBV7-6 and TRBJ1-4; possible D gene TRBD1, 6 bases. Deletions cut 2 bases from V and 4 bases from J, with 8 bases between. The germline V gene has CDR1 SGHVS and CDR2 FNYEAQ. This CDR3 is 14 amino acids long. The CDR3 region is CASSLRGFNEKLFF. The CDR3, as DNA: TGTGCCAGCAGCTTAAGGGGGTTTAATGAAAAACTGTTTTTT.

As DNA, the CDR3 is TGTGCCAGCAGTTTATTTGGAAACACCATATATTTT. Amino acid sequence: CASSLFGNTIYF. The rearrangement joins TRBV5-6 to TRBJ1-3; D gene unclear. V lost 5 bases and J 3 bases, leaving 6 bases between the germline ends. CDR1 is SGHDT and CDR2 is YYEEEE in the germline V gene. CDR3 length: 12 amino acids.

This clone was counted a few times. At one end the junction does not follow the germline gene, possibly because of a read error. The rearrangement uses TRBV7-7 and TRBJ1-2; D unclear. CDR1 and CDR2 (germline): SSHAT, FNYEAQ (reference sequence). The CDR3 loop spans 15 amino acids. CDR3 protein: CASSSSHRRSYGYTF. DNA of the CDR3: TGTGCTAGCAGCTCTTCCCACCGCAGGTCCTATGGCTACACCTTC.

CDR3 coding DNA: TGTGCCAGCAGCTTAGAGGGGACTAGCTCCTACAATGAGCAGTTCTTC. It translates to CASSLEGTSSYNEQFF. The V call is TRBV7-3, the J call TRBJ2-1; 8 bases line up with TRBD2. Unmatched junction bases numbered 3, after V lost 2 bases and J lost 0 bases. Germline CDR1 SGHTA, CDR2 FQGTGA. This CDR3 spans 16 amino acids.

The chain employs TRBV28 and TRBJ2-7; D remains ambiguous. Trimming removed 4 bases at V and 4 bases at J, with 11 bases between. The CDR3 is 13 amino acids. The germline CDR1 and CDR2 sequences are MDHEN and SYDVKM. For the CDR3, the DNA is TGTGCCAGCAGTTCCCCAGCGCGATACGAGCAGTACTTC. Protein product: CASSSPARYEQYF.

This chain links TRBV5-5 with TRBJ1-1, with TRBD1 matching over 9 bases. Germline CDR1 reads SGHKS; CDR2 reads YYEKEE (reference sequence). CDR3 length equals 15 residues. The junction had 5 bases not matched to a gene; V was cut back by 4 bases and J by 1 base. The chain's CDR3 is CASSPATGGNTEAFF. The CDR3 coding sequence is TGTGCCAGCAGCCCGGCGACAGGGGGGAACACTGAAGCTTTCTTT.

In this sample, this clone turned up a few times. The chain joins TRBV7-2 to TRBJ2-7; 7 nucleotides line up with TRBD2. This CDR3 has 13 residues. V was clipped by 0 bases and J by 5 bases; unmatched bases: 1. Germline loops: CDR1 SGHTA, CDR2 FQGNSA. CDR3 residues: CASSLAGGHEQYF. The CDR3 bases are TGTGCCAGCAGCTTAGCGGGAGGGCACGAGCAGTACTTC.

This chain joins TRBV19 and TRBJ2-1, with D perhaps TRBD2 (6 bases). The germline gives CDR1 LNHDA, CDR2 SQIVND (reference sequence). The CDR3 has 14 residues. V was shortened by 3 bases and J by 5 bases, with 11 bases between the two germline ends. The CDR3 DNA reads TGTGCCAGTAGTATGGTAGCGGAGAACAATGAGCAGTTCTTC. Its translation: CASSMVAENNEQFF.

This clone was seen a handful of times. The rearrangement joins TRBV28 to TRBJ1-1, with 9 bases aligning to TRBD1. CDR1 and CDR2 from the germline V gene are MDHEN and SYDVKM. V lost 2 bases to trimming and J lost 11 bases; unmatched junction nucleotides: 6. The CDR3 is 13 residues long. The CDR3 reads CASSLGDRVTAFF. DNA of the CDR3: TGTGCCAGCAGTTTAGGGGACAGGGTGACGGCTTTCTTT.

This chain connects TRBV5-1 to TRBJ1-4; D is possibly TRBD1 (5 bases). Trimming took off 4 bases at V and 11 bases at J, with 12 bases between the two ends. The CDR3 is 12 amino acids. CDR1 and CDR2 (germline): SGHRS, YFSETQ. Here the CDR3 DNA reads TGCGCCAGCAGCCCGGACAATTTGAAACTGTTTTTT. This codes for CASSPDNLKLFF.

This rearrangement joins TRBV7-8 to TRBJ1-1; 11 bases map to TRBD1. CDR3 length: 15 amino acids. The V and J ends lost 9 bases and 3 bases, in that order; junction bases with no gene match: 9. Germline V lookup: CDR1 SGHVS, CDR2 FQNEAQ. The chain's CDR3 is CASATGTGGDTEAFF. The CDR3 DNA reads TGTGCCAGTGCGACCGGGACAGGGGGAGACACTGAAGCTTTCTTT.

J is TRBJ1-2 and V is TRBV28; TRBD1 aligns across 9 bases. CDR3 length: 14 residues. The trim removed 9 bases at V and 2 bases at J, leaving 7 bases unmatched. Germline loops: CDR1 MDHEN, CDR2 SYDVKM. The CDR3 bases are TGTGCCAGTTACGGGACAGGGAAGAACTATGGCTACACCTTC. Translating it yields CASYGTGKNYGYTF.

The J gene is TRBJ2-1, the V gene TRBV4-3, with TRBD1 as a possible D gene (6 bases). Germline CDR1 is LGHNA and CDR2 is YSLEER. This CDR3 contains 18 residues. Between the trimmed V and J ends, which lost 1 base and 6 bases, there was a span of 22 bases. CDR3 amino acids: CASSQVRPQQGWGNEQFF. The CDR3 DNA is TGCGCCAGCAGCCAAGTAAGGCCCCAACAGGGCTGGGGCAATGAGCAGTTCTTC.

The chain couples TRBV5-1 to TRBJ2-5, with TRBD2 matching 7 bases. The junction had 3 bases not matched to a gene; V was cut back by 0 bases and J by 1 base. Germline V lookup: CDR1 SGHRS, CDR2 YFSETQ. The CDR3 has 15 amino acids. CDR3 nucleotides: TGCGCCAGCAGCTTGGCCGCGGGGGTCCAAGAGACCCAGTACTTC. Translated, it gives CASSLAAGVQETQYF.

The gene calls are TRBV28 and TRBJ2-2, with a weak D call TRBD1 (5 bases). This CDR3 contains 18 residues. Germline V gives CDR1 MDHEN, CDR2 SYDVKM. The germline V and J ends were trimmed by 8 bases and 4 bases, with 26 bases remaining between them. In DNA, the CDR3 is TGTGCCAGCGTCTCCGGAAGGGGTTTCAGAAGAGGCACCGGGGAGCTGTTTTTT. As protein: CASVSGRGFRRGTGELFF.

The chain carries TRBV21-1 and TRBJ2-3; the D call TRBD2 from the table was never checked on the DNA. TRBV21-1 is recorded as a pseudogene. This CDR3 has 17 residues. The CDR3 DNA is TGTGCCAGCAGCAAAGGCCAAACTAGCGGGTGCACAGATACGCAGTATTTT. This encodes CASSKGQTSGCTDTQYF.

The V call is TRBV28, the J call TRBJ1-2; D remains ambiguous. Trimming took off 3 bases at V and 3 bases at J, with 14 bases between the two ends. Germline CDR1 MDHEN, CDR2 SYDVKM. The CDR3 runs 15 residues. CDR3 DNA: TGTGCCAGCAGTTTCCCCAAGGCGGCCCACTATGGCTACACCTTC. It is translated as CASSFPKAAHYGYTF.

The CDR3 DNA sequence: TGCGCCAGCACACTTGAGACAGGGGGCGACGAGCAGTACTTC. Translated, it gives CASTLETGGDEQYF. The rearrangement uses TRBV5-1 and TRBJ2-7; 10 nucleotides line up with TRBD1. From germline, CDR1 is SGHRS and CDR2 YFSETQ. There are 14 residues in the CDR3. V lost 6 bases to trimming and J lost 5 bases; unmatched junction nucleotides: 8.

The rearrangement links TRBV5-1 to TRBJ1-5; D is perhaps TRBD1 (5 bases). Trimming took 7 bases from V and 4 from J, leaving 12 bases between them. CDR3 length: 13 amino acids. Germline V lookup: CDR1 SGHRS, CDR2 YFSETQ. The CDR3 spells CASSPEGNQPQHF. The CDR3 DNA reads TGCGCCAGCTCCCCGGAGGGGAATCAGCCCCAGCATTTT.

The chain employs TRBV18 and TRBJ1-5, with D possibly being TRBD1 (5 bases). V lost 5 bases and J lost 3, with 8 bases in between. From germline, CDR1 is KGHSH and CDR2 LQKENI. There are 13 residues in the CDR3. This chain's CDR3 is CASSKQDNQPQHF. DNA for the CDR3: TGTGCCAGCTCAAAACAGGACAATCAGCCCCAGCATTTT.

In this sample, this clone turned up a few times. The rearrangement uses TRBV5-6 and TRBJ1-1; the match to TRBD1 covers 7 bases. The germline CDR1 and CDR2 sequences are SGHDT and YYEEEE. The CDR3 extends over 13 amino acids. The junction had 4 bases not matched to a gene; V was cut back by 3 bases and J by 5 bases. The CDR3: CASSSQGRTEAFF. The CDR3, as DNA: TGTGCCAGCAGCTCACAGGGGAGGACTGAAGCTTTCTTT.

This chain's CDR3 is CASSPPGANTGELFF. For the CDR3, the DNA is TGTGCCAGCTCACCACCCGGAGCGAACACCGGGGAGCTGTTTTTT. This rearrangement joins TRBV18 to TRBJ2-2; no clear D gene. The CDR3 consists of 15 residues. Germline CDR1 and CDR2: KGHSH and LQKENI. Trimming shortened V by 0 bases and J by 0 bases, and 5 bases separated the two germline ends.

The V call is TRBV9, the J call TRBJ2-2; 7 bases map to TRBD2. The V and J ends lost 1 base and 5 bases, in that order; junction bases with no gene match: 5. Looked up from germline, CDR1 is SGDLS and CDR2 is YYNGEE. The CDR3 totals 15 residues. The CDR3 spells CASSVLAEGTGELFF. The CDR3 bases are TGTGCCAGCAGCGTACTAGCGGAAGGGACCGGGGAGCTGTTTTTT. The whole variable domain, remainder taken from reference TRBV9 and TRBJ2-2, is DSGVTQTPKHLITATGQRVTLRCSPRSGDLSVYWYQQSLDQGLQFLIQYYNGEERAKGNILERFSAQQFPDLHSELNLSSLELGDSALYFCASSVLAEGTGELFFGEGSRLTVL.

DNA of the CDR3: TGTGCCAGCAGCCCCCCGGCGGGGCCCGCCGGGGAGCTGTTTTTT. This gives the protein CASSPPAGPAGELFF. The rearrangement joins TRBV7-2 to TRBJ2-2; D might be TRBD2 (6 bases). V was trimmed by 5 bases and J by 6 bases, leaving 16 bases between them. CDR1 SGHTA and CDR2 FQGNSA come from the germline V gene. The length of the CDR3 is 15 residues. Complete variable domain (other parts from reference TRBV7-2 and TRBJ2-2): GAGVSQSPSNKVTEKGKDVELRCDPISGHTALYWYRQSLGQGLEFLIYFQGNSAPDKSGLPSDRFSAERTGGSVSTLTIQRTQQEDSAVYLCASSPPAGPAGELFFGEGSRLTVL.

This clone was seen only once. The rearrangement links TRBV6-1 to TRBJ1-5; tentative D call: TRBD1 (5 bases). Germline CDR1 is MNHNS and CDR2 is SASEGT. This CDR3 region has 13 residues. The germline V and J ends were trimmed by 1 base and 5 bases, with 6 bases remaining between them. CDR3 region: CASSEVTDQPQHF. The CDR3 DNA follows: TGTGCCAGCAGTGAAGTGACAGATCAGCCCCAGCATTTT.

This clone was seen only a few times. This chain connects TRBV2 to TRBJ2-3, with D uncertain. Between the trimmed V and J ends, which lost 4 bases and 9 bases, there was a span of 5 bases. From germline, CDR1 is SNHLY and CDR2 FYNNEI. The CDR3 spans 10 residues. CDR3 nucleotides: TGTGCCAGCAGTGTCACAACGCAGTATTTT. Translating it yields CASSVTTQYF.

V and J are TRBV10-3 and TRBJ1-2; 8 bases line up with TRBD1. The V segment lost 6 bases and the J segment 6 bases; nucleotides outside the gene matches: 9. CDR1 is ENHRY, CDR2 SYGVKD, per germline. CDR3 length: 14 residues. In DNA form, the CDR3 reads TGTGCCATCAGCTTCGCAGGGGGCGCAAATGGCTACACCTTC. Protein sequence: CAISFAGGANGYTF.

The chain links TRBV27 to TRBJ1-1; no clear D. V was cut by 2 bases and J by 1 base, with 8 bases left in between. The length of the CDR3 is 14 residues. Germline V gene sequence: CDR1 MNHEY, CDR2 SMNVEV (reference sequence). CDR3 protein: CASSLDRRNTEAFF. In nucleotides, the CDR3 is TGTGCCAGCAGTTTAGATCGGAGGAACACTGAAGCTTTCTTT.